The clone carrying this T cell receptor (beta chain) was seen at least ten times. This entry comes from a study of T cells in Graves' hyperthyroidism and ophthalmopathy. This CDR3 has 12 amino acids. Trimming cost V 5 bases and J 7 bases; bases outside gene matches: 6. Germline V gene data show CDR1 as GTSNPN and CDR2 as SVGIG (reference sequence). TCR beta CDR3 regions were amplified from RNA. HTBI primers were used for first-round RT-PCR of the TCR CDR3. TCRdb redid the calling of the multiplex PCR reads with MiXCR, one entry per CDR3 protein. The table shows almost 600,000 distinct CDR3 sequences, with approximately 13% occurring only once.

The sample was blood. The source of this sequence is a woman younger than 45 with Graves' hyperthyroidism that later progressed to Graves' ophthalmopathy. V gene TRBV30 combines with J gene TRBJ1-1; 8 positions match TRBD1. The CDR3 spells CAWDRGWDEAFF. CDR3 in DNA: TGTGCCTGGGACAGGGGTTGGGATGAAGCTTTCTTT.